Presented here are 12 T cell receptor beta chains from one specimen sequenced in a study of shared clonotypes between healthy human individuals (TCRdb year 2020). Libraries were made using the immunoSEQ multiplex PCR assay. TCRdb's version of the immuneACCESS table is confined to in-frame rearrangements and falls short of the full clone set. An unresolved V gene accounts for under half of the shortfall where checked; the remainder is of unknown origin. The sample table contains more than 2,000,000 clones; only one count was recorded for 93% of them. Clones ranked in the top ten supply about 0.41% of the sample. Material: naive CD4+ T cells from PBMCs. This specimen's cell subset or site label, interpreted: CD45RA+ positively selected. The origin of the receptors is a man aged 18-30 years in good health. Some clones in this sample may be carry-over from other donors' samples.

CDR3 DNA: TGTGCCAGCAGCTTCCGGGACACACATCAAGAGACCCAGTACTTC. Its translation is CASSFRDTHQETQYF. J is TRBJ2-5 and V is TRBV7-9; TRBD1 is a possible D gene (6 bases). The CDR3 runs to 15 residues. Deletions cut 3 bases from V and 2 bases from J, with 13 bases between. Germline V gene sequence: CDR1 SEHNR, CDR2 FQNEAQ (reference sequence).

The chain has TRBV6-5 and TRBJ2-3; the match to TRBD1 covers 8 bases. Trimming cost V 4 bases and J 3 bases; bases outside gene matches: 6. This CDR3 is 15 amino acids long. Germline V gene lookup returns CDR1 MNHEY and CDR2 SVGAGI. CDR3: CASSLGQGDTDTQYF. The DNA of the CDR3 is TGTGCCAGCAGTTTAGGACAGGGTGATACAGATACGCAGTATTTT.

The rearrangement joins TRBV18 to TRBJ2-3, with 7 nucleotides matching TRBD1. The CDR3 runs 15 residues. Germline CDR1 KGHSH, CDR2 LQKENI. Losses at the gene ends were 6 bases for V and 5 bases for J; bases not matched to a gene: 11. The CDR3 protein is CASSQLGGRGDTQYF. The DNA of the CDR3 is TGTGCCAGCTCCCAACTAGGGGGCAGGGGAGATACGCAGTATTTT.

The V call is TRBV9, the J call TRBJ2-7, with 7 bases matching TRBD1. Germline V gives CDR1 SGDLS, CDR2 YYNGEE. V trimming: 1 base; J trimming: 6 bases; junction bases outside the gene matches: 10. This CDR3 region has 15 residues. The CDR3 loop is CASSVLAGGFGEQYF. The CDR3 DNA reads TGTGCCAGCAGCGTATTGGCAGGGGGATTTGGCGAGCAGTACTTC.

This clone was seen only once. The chain joins TRBV2 to TRBJ1-1; the D gene is possibly TRBD1 (6 bases). V lost 3 bases, J lost 0 bases, and 11 bases lay in between. This CDR3 comprises 15 residues. Germline V CDR1 and CDR2: SNHLY, FYNNEI. Written as DNA, the CDR3 is TGTGCCAGCAGTGATCAGGGGTTAATGAACACTGAAGCTTTCTTT. Encoded protein: CASSDQGLMNTEAFF.

The rearrangement links TRBV5-1 to TRBJ2-7, with 8 bases lining up with TRBD2. V shed 0 bases, J shed 3 bases, and the junction held 5 bases outside the gene matches. The CDR3 has 15 amino acids. Germline V lookup: CDR1 SGHRS, CDR2 YFSETQ. CDR3 bases: TGCGCCAGCAGCTTGGGCTACGGGACTAGCTACGAGCAGTACTTC. This codes for CASSLGYGTSYEQYF.

V is TRBV6-1 and J is TRBJ2-1, with a weak D call TRBD2 (6 bases). Germline-derived CDR1 and CDR2 are MNHNS and SASEGT. The V gene lost 7 bases and the J gene lost 5 bases, with 18 bases spanning the gap. The CDR3 consists of 15 residues. The CDR3 loop reads CASIEAAGFHNEQFF. In DNA form, the CDR3 reads TGTGCCAGCATAGAGGCGGCGGGATTCCACAATGAGCAGTTCTTC.

This clone was seen a handful of times. This chain links TRBV18 with TRBJ1-2; 10 positions match TRBD1. V shed 3 bases, J shed 6 bases, and the junction held 7 bases outside the gene matches. The CDR3 consists of 15 residues. From germline, CDR1 is KGHSH and CDR2 LQKENI. The CDR3 DNA reads TGTGCCAGCTCACCCTCCGGGACAGGGGAGGATGGCTACACCTTC. It codes for CASSPSGTGEDGYTF.

The rearrangement links TRBV6-6 to TRBJ2-5; TRBD1 aligns across 7 bases. Germline trimming cut 5 bases from V and 3 bases from J; bases unmatched to any gene: 6. The CDR3 sequence is 14 residues long. Germline V gene sequence: CDR1 MNHNY, CDR2 SVGAGI (reference sequence). The chain's CDR3 is CASSLDRFEETQYF. The CDR3 DNA reads as TGTGCCAGCAGTCTGGACAGGTTTGAAGAGACCCAGTACTTC.

This clone was detected only once. The rearrangement links TRBV7-2 to TRBJ2-7; 9 bases match TRBD2. Trimming removed 5 bases from V and 2 bases from J; junction bases left unmatched: 13. Germline CDR1 is SGHTA and CDR2 is FQGNSA. The CDR3 covers 17 residues. DNA for the CDR3: TGTGCCAGCAGCCCCACAGGGCTAGCGGGGAGTCCCTACGAGCAGTACTTC. Residues: CASSPTGLAGSPYEQYF.

This clone is a singleton in its sample. The J gene is TRBJ2-3, the V gene TRBV28; the D is unclear. V was clipped by 11 bases and J by 2 bases, with 17 bases between them. The CDR3 consists of 14 residues. In germline, CDR1 is MDHEN, CDR2 SYDVKM. The CDR3: CAGIHPRATDTQYF. CDR3 in DNA: TGTGCCGGCATTCACCCCCGGGCCACAGATACGCAGTATTTT.

V is TRBV27 and J is TRBJ2-7, with 7 nucleotides matching TRBD1. Losses at the gene ends were 2 bases for V and 0 bases for J; bases not matched to a gene: 7. CDR1 and CDR2 from the germline V gene are MNHEY and SMNVEV (reference sequence). The CDR3 totals 16 residues. CDR3 sequence: CASSLRGQVSSYEQYF. The DNA for the CDR3 is TGTGCCAGCAGTTTACGAGGACAGGTTAGCTCCTACGAGCAGTACTTC.